Below, one T cell receptor (beta chain) is given with its context. Germline lookup yields CDR1 MNHEY and CDR2 SMNVEV (reference sequence). V trimming: 5 bases; J trimming: 2 bases; junction bases outside the gene matches: 4. This CDR3 region has 14 residues. Libraries were prepared by immunoSEQ multiplex PCR; TCRdb keeps only in-frame clonotypes and omits some of them. This sample has more than 80,000 clones, with approximately 96% found just once. The sample belongs to a study of technical replicates of blood from a few donors. This chain links TRBV27 with TRBJ2-5; the match to TRBD1 covers 8 bases. This receptor was taken from a human donor in good health. Material for sequencing was T cells isolated from PBMCs. CDR3 residues: CASSDRGPQETQYF. The CDR3 nucleotides read TGTGCCAGCAGTGACAGGGGACCTCAAGAGACCCAGTACTTC.